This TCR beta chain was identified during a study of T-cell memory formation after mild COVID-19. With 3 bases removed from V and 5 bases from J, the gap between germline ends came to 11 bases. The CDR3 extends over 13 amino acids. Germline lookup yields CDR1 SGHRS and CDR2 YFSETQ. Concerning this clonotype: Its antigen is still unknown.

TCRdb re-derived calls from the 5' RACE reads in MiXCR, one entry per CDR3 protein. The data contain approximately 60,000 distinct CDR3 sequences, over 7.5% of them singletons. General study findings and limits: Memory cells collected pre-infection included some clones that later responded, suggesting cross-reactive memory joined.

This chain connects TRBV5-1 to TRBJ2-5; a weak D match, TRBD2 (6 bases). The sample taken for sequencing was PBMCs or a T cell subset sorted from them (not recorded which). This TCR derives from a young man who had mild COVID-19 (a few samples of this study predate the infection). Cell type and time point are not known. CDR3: CASSWRGAETQYF. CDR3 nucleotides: TGCGCCAGCAGCTGGAGGGGAGCGGAGACCCAGTACTTC.